This T cell receptor (beta chain) was sequenced for a study of T cell responses to AZD1222 COVID-19 vaccine (dated by TCRdb to the early 2020s). Study-wide context: AZD1222 recipients whose second dose came at about 4 weeks and those whose second dose came at about 12 weeks were combined into one group, since spike-specific TCR depth and breadth did not differ between the two schedules. TCR sequencing covered roughly 230 trial participants: some 210 given two doses of AZD1222 and 26 given two doses of MenACWY control vaccine. Trial participants were enrolled by age into 18-55, 56-69 and 70-plus year subgroups, with about 150, 27 and 61 TCR-sequenced participants respectively.

What the study reported, not specific to this receptor: Vaccine-associated CD4 TCRs spanned the whole spike protein, with dominant responses in regions 160-218 and 743-854. The 56-69-year group was small, and its depth increase did not reach significance, likely because of low power. Epitopes outside the regions mutated in the B.1.351 and B.1.1.7 variants were reportedly recognized by nearly half of the unique spike-specific TCRs. Participants were mostly white British and included more females than males, and it was suggested by the authors that clonal diversity may have been underestimated. Spike-specific TCR breadth and depth rose significantly after two AZD1222 doses compared with day 0 and with MenACWY recipients. Because no samples from the day 14 peak response were available, repertoires could be characterized only after the peak T cell response. Conclusions about previously exposed vaccinees are limited because only six or seven AZD1222 recipients were SARS-CoV-2 seropositive at baseline.

The CDR3 regions of human TCRbeta chains were subjected to immunosequencing. As for the authors' bioinformatics: Repertoire TCRs were checked for matches against a reference library of SARS-CoV-2-specific TCRs that had been generated using the MIRA antigen-specificity platform. Breadth was defined as the fraction of unique TCRs that were SARS-CoV-2-associated, and depth was defined as the fraction of total T cells that were SARS-CoV-2-associated. Using the MIRA data, each spike-specific TCR was assigned both to the spike region to which the TCR was reactive and to a CD4 or CD8 class. Log10-transformed breadth and depth values were compared by one-way ANOVA with Sidak's multiple comparisons tests. TCRdb obtained this table from immuneACCESS and retained in-frame rearrangements with V and J assigned. These tables miss some clones; where compared with another copy, unresolved V genes account for less than half of the shortfall, and the remainder is unexplained. For V, J and clone size, that table is used; D and trimming come from the DNA. This sample comprises 130,000 or so clones, approximately 90% of them detected only once. The ten largest clonotypes hold 20% to 25% of the sample.

To note about this clone: The antigen it binds to is not known. No much larger clone is present one base from it, and per-base qualities are unavailable.

What the time point label conveys for this sample: baseline before first vaccination. Vaccinee samples were obtained from the UK trials COV001 and COV002, which included a single-blind randomized controlled phase 2/3 trial of AZD1222 (ChAdOx1 nCoV-19) in healthy adults. Trial participant PBMC samples were collected at day 0 and day 28 after the second dose for TCRbeta chain sequencing. From V the trimming removes 5 bases and from J it removes 6 bases, while the gene matches leave 7 bases of the junction unaccounted for. The germline V gene (reference sequence) gives CDR1 as SGHKS and CDR2 as YYEKEE. Its CDR3 holds 15 amino acids, cysteine through phenylalanine. This entry keeps only the CDR3 DNA: 45 bases, framed from base 1.

The sequence links TRBV5-5 to TRBJ1-6; 8 junctional bases match TRBD1. The starting material was peripheral blood, obtained on day 0 of AZD1222 vaccination. The TCR sequence derives from an adult in good health. The nucleotide sequence is TGTGCCAGCAGGACCCAGGGGGCGGTTAATTCACCCCTCCACTTT. It codes for CASRTQGAVNSPLHF.